A single sample is the source of the 26 T cell receptor beta chains below, sequenced in a study of cytomegalovirus exposure and HLA in healthy donors. The PCR made use of 60 Vbeta and 13 Jbeta primers. Produced via immunoSEQ multiplex PCR; TCRdb's table is partial and in-frame only. The table includes about 230,000 clones, 75% to 90% detected once. Specimen: PBMCs. These receptors all come from a woman aged 18-29 years in good health and CMV-seronegative.

The gene calls are TRBV30 and TRBJ1-2, with a tentative D call TRBD1 (5 bases). The CDR3 consists of 14 residues. Germline V gives CDR1 GTSNPN, CDR2 SVGIG (reference sequence). Deletions cut 4 bases from V and 6 bases from J, with 18 bases between. Here the CDR3 DNA reads TGTGCCTGGAATGTAAGTTTTCAGGGAAATGGCTACACCTTC. Amino acids: CAWNVSFQGNGYTF.

This chain uses TRBV5-6 with TRBJ1-1, with D tentatively TRBD1 (6 bases). CDR1 and CDR2 from the germline V gene are SGHDT and YYEEEE. This CDR3 has 15 residues. The V end was cut by 1 base, the J end by 4 bases, with 14 bases between. In DNA form, the CDR3 reads TGTGCCAGCAGCTTGATGGGGGCGAAGAGCACTGAAGCTTTCTTT. This gives the protein CASSLMGAKSTEAFF.

The V call is TRBV7-9, the J call TRBJ1-1, with D possibly TRBD1 on 5 matching bases. CDR1 is SEHNR and CDR2 is FQNEAQ in the germline V gene (reference sequence). The V end lost 3 bases, the J end lost 0 bases, and 11 bases lay between the germline ends. This CDR3 is 15 amino acids long. As DNA, the CDR3 is TGTGCCAGCAGCTTCCAGGGACTTGTGAACACTGAAGCTTTCTTT. Its translation: CASSFQGLVNTEAFF. Looking up the rest from reference TRBV7-9 and TRBJ1-1 gives the full variable domain: DTGVSQNPRHKITKRGQNVTFRCDPISEHNRLYWYRQTLGQGPEFLTYFQNEAQLEKSRLLSDRFSAERPKGSFSTLEIQRTEQGDSAMYLCASSFQGLVNTEAFFGQGTRLTVV.

V usage is TRBV7-2 and J usage is TRBJ1-2; weak D call: TRBD1 (6 bases). Germline V lookup: CDR1 SGHTA, CDR2 FQGNSA. V gave up 8 bases and J gave up 4 bases, with 14 bases separating them. This CDR3 region has 13 residues. Here the CDR3 reads CASRGGAGYGYTF. The CDR3 coding sequence is TGTGCCAGCCGGGGGGGCGCCGGCTATGGCTACACCTTC.

This chain uses TRBV23-1 with TRBJ1-2, with no clear D. TRBV23-1 is treated as an ORF (open reading frame) with a function not yet certain. V was cut by 2 bases and J by 5 bases, with 3 bases left in between. This CDR3 region has 11 residues. The CDR3: CASSQQYGYTF. The CDR3 DNA follows: TGCGCCAGCAGTCAACAGTATGGCTACACCTTC.

The chain links TRBV21-1 to TRBJ1-4. TRBV21-1 is a documented pseudogene. The CDR3 contains 15 residues. CDR3 sequence (DNA): TGTGCCAGCACCAAGGAGCGGACAACTAATGAAAAACTGTTTTTT. This sequence encodes CASTKERTTNEKLFF.

The rearrangement uses TRBV7-2 and TRBJ1-2, with no clear D. Trimming shortened V by 1 base and J by 1 base, and 13 bases separated the two germline ends. Germline values: CDR1 SGHTA, CDR2 FQGNSA. This CDR3 contains 16 residues. The CDR3 protein is CASSLEFSNYNYGYTF. As DNA, the CDR3 is TGTGCCAGCAGCTTAGAGTTTTCGAACTATAACTATGGCTACACCTTC.

The chain combines TRBV6-4 with TRBJ1-1; no firm D call. V dropped 6 bases and J dropped 4 bases, with 12 bases sitting between them. Germline V CDR1 and CDR2: MRHNA, SNTAGT. The CDR3 loop spans 13 amino acids. CDR3 sequence reads: CASRKEEGTEAFF. CDR3 DNA: TGTGCCAGCAGAAAAGAGGAGGGCACTGAAGCTTTCTTT.

This chain uses TRBV30 with TRBJ1-1; D remains unclear. Trimming took 4 bases from V and 3 from J, leaving 21 bases between them. The CDR3 runs 16 residues. Looked up from germline, CDR1 is GTSNPN and CDR2 is SVGIG (reference sequence). CDR3 coding DNA: TGTGCCTGGATTTTACCGGCCTCGAGGTGGGACACTGAAGCTTTCTTT. Protein sequence: CAWILPASRWDTEAFF.

The chain is built from TRBV5-1 and TRBJ2-5; a possible D gene is TRBD1 (6 bases). Germline CDR1 reads SGHRS; CDR2 reads YFSETQ. The V end lost 3 bases, the J end lost 1 base, and 13 bases lay between the germline ends. The CDR3 runs to 15 residues. The CDR3 loop is CASSSNGGGQETQYF. As DNA, the CDR3 is TGCGCCAGCAGCTCCAATGGGGGCGGCCAAGAGACCCAGTACTTC.

The table lists this clone with a count of one. The V and J genes are TRBV2 and TRBJ2-1; D remains unclear. CDR3 length: 11 amino acids. The ends were cut back, 5 bases at V and 9 bases at J, with 8 bases in the middle. Germline V gives CDR1 SNHLY, CDR2 FYNNEI. Here the CDR3 DNA reads TGTGCCAGCAGTACAGTCGGTGAGCAGTTCTTC. Protein: CASSTVGEQFF. The full variable domain, rest sourced from reference TRBV2 and TRBJ2-1, is EPEVTQTPSHQVTQMGQEVILRCVPISNHLYFYWYRQILGQKVEFLVSFYNNEISEKSEIFDDQFSVERPDGSNFTLKIRSTKLEDSAMYFCASSTVGEQFFGPGTRLTVL.

The CDR3 DNA follows: TGCGCCAGCAGGGGTTGGGCCCAAGAGACCCAGTACTTC. Residues: CASRGWAQETQYF. The V gene is TRBV4-1, the J gene TRBJ2-5; D not certain. CDR1 and CDR2 (germline): MGHRA, YSYEKL. The V end was cut by 6 bases, the J end by 1 base, with 9 bases between. The CDR3 sequence is 13 residues long.

The V call is TRBV5-1, the J call TRBJ2-3, with 7 bases matching TRBD1. CDR3 length: 13 residues. V trimming: 4 bases; J trimming: 6 bases; junction bases outside the gene matches: 5. Germline CDR1 and CDR2: SGHRS and YFSETQ. CDR3: CASSRDRADTQYF. Written as DNA, the CDR3 is TGCGCCAGCAGCCGGGACAGAGCCGATACGCAGTATTTT.

The chain carries TRBV6-5 and TRBJ1-2, with TRBD1 identical over 7 bases. Trimming at V came to 11 bases and at J to 4 bases, leaving 7 bases not matched to a gene. Germline V gene sequence: CDR1 MNHEY, CDR2 SVGAGI. The CDR3 is 12 residues long. In nucleotides, the CDR3 is TGTGCCGTGGGGACAGCCCTCTATGGCTACACCTTC. Translated: CAVGTALYGYTF.

V is TRBV6-5 and J is TRBJ2-3; D gene unclear. Germline V gene lookup returns CDR1 MNHEY and CDR2 SVGAGI. Deletions cut 2 bases from V and 0 bases from J, with 6 bases between. This CDR3 is built from 14 residues. CDR3 amino acids: CASSYHSSTDTQYF. DNA of the CDR3: TGTGCCAGCAGTTACCACTCTAGCACAGATACGCAGTATTTT.

The genes are TRBV7-9 and TRBJ1-4; 8 positions match TRBD1. This CDR3 region has 19 residues. Germline trimming cut 3 bases from V and 0 bases from J; bases unmatched to any gene: 12. Per germline, CDR1 SEHNR and CDR2 FQNEAQ (reference sequence). The CDR3 coding sequence is TGTGCCAGCAGCTTTCGCTTCGGACAGGGTGCAGCAACTAATGAAAAACTGTTTTTT. Protein: CASSFRFGQGAATNEKLFF.

This chain links TRBV6-1 with TRBJ2-5; 7 bases match TRBD2. CDR1 and CDR2 (germline): MNHNS, SASEGT. The trim removed 6 bases at V and 4 bases at J, leaving 11 bases unmatched. The CDR3 totals 15 residues. The CDR3 DNA reads TGTGCCAGCAGCCCCTGGGCTAGCGGAAGAGAGACCCAGTACTTC. It translates to CASSPWASGRETQYF.

This clone was recorded a few times. This rearrangement joins TRBV6-5 to TRBJ1-1; 8 bases map to TRBD1. The V and J ends lost 4 bases and 1 base, in that order; junction bases with no gene match: 2. The CDR3 covers 14 residues. Per germline, CDR1 MNHEY and CDR2 SVGAGI. This CDR3 is CASSFGQGNTEAFF. Written as DNA, the CDR3 is TGTGCCAGCAGTTTTGGACAGGGGAACACTGAAGCTTTCTTT.

This rearrangement joins TRBV2 to TRBJ1-4; D perhaps matches TRBD1 (5 bases). V dropped 4 bases and J dropped 0 bases, with 12 bases sitting between them. Germline CDR1 reads SNHLY; CDR2 reads FYNNEI. The CDR3 extends over 16 amino acids. CDR3 bases: TGTGCCAGCAGTGTCTCGGGGGGTGCAACTAATGAAAAACTGTTTTTT. Translated, it gives CASSVSGGATNEKLFF.

The chain links TRBV27 to TRBJ2-6; D unclear. The V end lost 6 bases, the J end lost 1 base, and 7 bases lay between the germline ends. This CDR3 has 14 residues. Germline V CDR1 and CDR2: MNHEY, SMNVEV (reference sequence). The CDR3: CASSSRSGANVLTF. The DNA for the CDR3 is TGTGCCAGCAGCTCTCGGTCTGGGGCCAACGTCCTGACTTTC.

The V and J genes are TRBV4-2 and TRBJ1-4; 8 nucleotides align to TRBD1. The junction had 13 bases not matched to a gene; V was cut back by 0 bases and J by 13 bases. The V gene's germline CDR1 is LGHNA and CDR2 YNFKEQ. There are 16 residues in the CDR3. The CDR3 nucleotides are TGTGCCAGCAGCCAAGATCACGGCACAGGGGGACGTCGACTGTTTTTT. Translation gives CASSQDHGTGGRRLFF.

The table lists this clone with a few counts. In the same sample, other DNA sequences code for this CDR3. The DNA for the CDR3 is TGTGCCAGCAGCGTAGCAACAGGGGACTATGGCTACACCTTC. Translating gives CASSVATGDYGYTF. The rearrangement links TRBV9 to TRBJ1-2; 7 nucleotides align to TRBD1. CDR1 and CDR2 (germline): SGDLS, YYNGEE. The trim removed 0 bases at V and 3 bases at J, leaving 2 bases unmatched. The CDR3 is 14 amino acids.

The chain links TRBV6-1 to TRBJ1-6, with 7 bases aligning to TRBD1. V lost 3 bases and J lost 9; bases outside the gene matches: 5. Looked up from germline, CDR1 is MNHNS and CDR2 is SASEGT. This CDR3 spans 14 amino acids. CDR3 in DNA: TGTGCCAGCAGTGATATAGGGGGCTTTTCACCCCTCCACTTT. Encoded protein: CASSDIGGFSPLHF.

This clone was observed once. This chain uses TRBV5-1 with TRBJ2-1; tentatively, D is TRBD2 (6 bases). The V gene lost 1 base and the J gene lost 7 bases, with 15 bases spanning the gap. Germline CDR1 SGHRS, CDR2 YFSETQ. The CDR3 consists of 15 residues. The CDR3 DNA sequence: TGCGCCAGCAGCTTGTCCGGGAGCGGAATGAATGAGCAGTTCTTC. Translation gives CASSLSGSGMNEQFF. Full variable domain (outside the CDR3, taken from reference TRBV5-1 and TRBJ2-1): KAGVTQTPRYLIKTRGQQVTLSCSPISGHRSVSWYQQTPGQGLQFLFEYFSETQRNKGNFPGRFSGRQFSNSRSEMNVSTLELGDSALYLCASSLSGSGMNEQFFGPGTRLTVL.

This chain connects TRBV29-1 to TRBJ2-3; 8 nucleotides agree with TRBD2. CDR3 length: 14 amino acids. The V gene's germline CDR1 is SQVTM and CDR2 ANQGSEA. V shed 4 bases and J 0 bases; nucleotides not matched to a gene: 3. CDR3 coding DNA: TGCAGCGTTGGGGTAGCGGGGAGCACAGATACGCAGTATTTT. The encoded protein is CSVGVAGSTDTQYF.

The rearrangement joins TRBV7-8 to TRBJ2-3, with 10 nucleotides matching TRBD2. The ends lost 4 bases at V and 3 bases at J; junction bases unmatched: 4. Germline CDR1 SGHVS, CDR2 FQNEAQ. The CDR3 covers 15 residues. In DNA, the CDR3 is TGTGCCAGCAGCTCCAAGACTAGCGGGACAGATACGCAGTATTTT. Translating it yields CASSSKTSGTDTQYF.